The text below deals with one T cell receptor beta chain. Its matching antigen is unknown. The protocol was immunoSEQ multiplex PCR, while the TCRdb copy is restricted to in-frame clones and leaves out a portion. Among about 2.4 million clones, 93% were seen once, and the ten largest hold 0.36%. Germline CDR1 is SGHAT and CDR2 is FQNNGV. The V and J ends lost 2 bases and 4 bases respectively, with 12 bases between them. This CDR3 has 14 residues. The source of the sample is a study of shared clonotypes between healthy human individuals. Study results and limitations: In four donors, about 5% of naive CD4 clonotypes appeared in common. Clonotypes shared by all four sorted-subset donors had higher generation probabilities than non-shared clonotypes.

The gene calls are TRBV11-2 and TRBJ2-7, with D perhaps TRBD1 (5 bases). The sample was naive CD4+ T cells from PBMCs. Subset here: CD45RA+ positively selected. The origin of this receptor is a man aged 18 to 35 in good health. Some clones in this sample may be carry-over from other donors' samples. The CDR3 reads CASSLTRVGYEQYF. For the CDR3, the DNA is TGTGCCAGCAGCTTAACCAGGGTAGGATACGAGCAGTACTTC. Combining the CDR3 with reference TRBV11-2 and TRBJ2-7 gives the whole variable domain EAGVAQSPRYKIIEKRQSVAFWCNPISGHATLYWYQQILGQGPKLLIQFQNNGVVDDSQLPKDRFSAERLKGVDSTLKIQPAKLEDSAVYLCASSLTRVGYEQYFGPGTRLTVT.